One and the same sample provided the 10 T cell receptor beta chains below, sequenced in a study of shared clonotypes between healthy human individuals. Some clones are missing from TCRdb's copy, which holds only in-frame ones; the method was immunoSEQ multiplex PCR. Here the sample spans some 580,000 clones, about 96% being singletons. Sequencing was carried out using naive CD4+ T cells sorted from blood. Specified subset: CD45RA+ positively selected. The receptor set was obtained from a woman aged 30 to 39 in good health.

V usage is TRBV27 and J usage is TRBJ2-3; maybe TRBD1 (6 bases). CDR1 MNHEY and CDR2 SMNVEV come from the germline V gene (reference sequence). V shed 5 bases and J shed 1 base, with 16 bases lying between them. The CDR3 has 16 residues. Here the CDR3 reads CASSTSRGRGTDTQYF. The CDR3 bases are TGTGCCAGCAGTACTTCCAGGGGCCGCGGCACAGATACGCAGTATTTT.

The rearrangement uses TRBV27 and TRBJ1-1; TRBD1 might be the D (6 bases). The V end lost 1 base, the J end lost 4 bases, and 10 bases lay between the germline ends. Germline V gene lookup returns CDR1 MNHEY and CDR2 SMNVEV (reference sequence). The CDR3 runs 14 residues. CDR3 sequence: CASSLWRGTTEAFF. For the CDR3, the DNA is TGTGCCAGCAGTTTATGGAGGGGGACCACTGAAGCTTTCTTT.

The chain is built from TRBV9 and TRBJ1-1, with D perhaps TRBD1 (5 bases). Germline V gene lookup returns CDR1 SGDLS and CDR2 YYNGEE. The CDR3 is 15 residues long. The V gene lost 3 bases and the J gene lost 0 bases, with 12 bases spanning the gap. As DNA, the CDR3 is TGTGCCAGCAGCGCCTTGGGGGGGATGAACACTGAAGCTTTCTTT. This translates into CASSALGGMNTEAFF.

J is TRBJ2-5 and V is TRBV28, with a tentative D call TRBD2 (5 bases). This CDR3 contains 12 residues. CDR1 MDHEN and CDR2 SYDVKM come from the germline V gene. Trimming left V 3 bases short and J 11 bases short, with 13 bases between. The CDR3 spells CASSFSFWEQYF. The CDR3 DNA reads as TGTGCCAGCAGTTTCTCCTTCTGGGAGCAGTACTTC.

This chain links TRBV4-1 with TRBJ1-1; D not resolved. This CDR3 is 14 amino acids long. Germline V lookup: CDR1 MGHRA, CDR2 YSYEKL. Trimming stripped 1 base from V and 5 bases from J, with 11 bases between. The CDR3 DNA sequence: TGCGCCAGCAGCCAAGGGGGAGGTAGGACTGAAGCTTTCTTT. As protein: CASSQGGGRTEAFF.

This chain connects TRBV28 to TRBJ1-1, with D perhaps TRBD1 (6 bases). Germline V gene sequence: CDR1 MDHEN, CDR2 SYDVKM. V was cut by 7 bases and J by 1 base, with 13 bases left in between. This CDR3 is 14 amino acids long. For the CDR3, the DNA is TGTGCCAGCAAGTCGGGACAACCGAACACTGAAGCTTTCTTT. Protein: CASKSGQPNTEAFF.

The chain is built from TRBV15 and TRBJ1-2; no reliable D call. This CDR3 spans 12 amino acids. CDR1 and CDR2 from the germline V gene are LNHNV and YYDKDF (reference sequence). The V and J ends lost 4 bases and 8 bases respectively, with 11 bases between them. The CDR3 spells CATSTYERGYTF. In DNA form, the CDR3 reads TGTGCCACCAGCACGTACGAGAGGGGCTACACCTTC.

The J gene is TRBJ2-3, the V gene TRBV10-1; D is uncertain. The V and J ends lost 8 bases and 6 bases respectively, with 15 bases between them. Germline-derived CDR1 and CDR2 are WNHNN and SYGVQD (reference sequence). The CDR3 has 13 residues. CDR3 coding DNA: TGCGCCAGCGGATCTGTCCTGGGGGATACGCAGTATTTT. It codes for CASGSVLGDTQYF.

This chain links TRBV7-2 with TRBJ1-1; the D gene is possibly TRBD1 (5 bases). Deletions cut 7 bases from V and 10 bases from J, with 19 bases between. CDR1 and CDR2 (germline): SGHTA, FQGNSA. The length of the CDR3 is 13 residues. The CDR3 spells CASTTMGGRAAFF. CDR3 nucleotide sequence: TGTGCCAGCACCACGATGGGGGGTAGAGCAGCTTTCTTT.

The CDR3 DNA reads TGTGCCAGCAGCTTAGGGTCCGGGGAGGCTGAAGCTTTCTTT. Its translation: CASSLGSGEAEAFF. The chain couples TRBV7-7 to TRBJ1-1, with D unresolved. CDR3 size: 14 residues. CDR1 and CDR2 (germline): SSHAT, FNYEAQ (reference sequence). The V end lost 1 base, the J end lost 6 bases, and 12 bases lay between the germline ends.